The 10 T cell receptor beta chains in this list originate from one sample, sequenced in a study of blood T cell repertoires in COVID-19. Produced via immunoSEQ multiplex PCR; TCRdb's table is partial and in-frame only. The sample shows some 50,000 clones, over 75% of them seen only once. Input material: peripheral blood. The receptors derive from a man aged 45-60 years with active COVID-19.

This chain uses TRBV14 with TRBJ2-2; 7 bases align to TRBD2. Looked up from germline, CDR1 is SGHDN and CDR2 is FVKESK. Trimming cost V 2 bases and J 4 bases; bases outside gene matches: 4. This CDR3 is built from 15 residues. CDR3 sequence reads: CASSQLGGVTGELFF. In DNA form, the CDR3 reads TGTGCCAGCAGCCAACTGGGAGGGGTCACCGGGGAGCTGTTTTTT.

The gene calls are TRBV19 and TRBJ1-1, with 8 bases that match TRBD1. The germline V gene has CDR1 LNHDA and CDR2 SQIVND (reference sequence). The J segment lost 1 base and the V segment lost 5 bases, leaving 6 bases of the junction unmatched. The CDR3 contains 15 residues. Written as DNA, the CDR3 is TGTGCCAGTAGTTTGCCAGGGGGCCCGAACACTGAAGCTTTCTTT. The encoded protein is CASSLPGGPNTEAFF.

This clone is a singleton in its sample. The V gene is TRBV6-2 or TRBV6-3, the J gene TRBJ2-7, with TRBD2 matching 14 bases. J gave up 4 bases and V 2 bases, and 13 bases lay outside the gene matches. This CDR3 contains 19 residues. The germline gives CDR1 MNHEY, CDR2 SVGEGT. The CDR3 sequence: CASSYRPGTSGRGVYEQYF. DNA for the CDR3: TGTGCCAGCAGTTACCGTCCCGGGACTAGCGGGAGAGGGGTGTACGAGCAGTACTTC.

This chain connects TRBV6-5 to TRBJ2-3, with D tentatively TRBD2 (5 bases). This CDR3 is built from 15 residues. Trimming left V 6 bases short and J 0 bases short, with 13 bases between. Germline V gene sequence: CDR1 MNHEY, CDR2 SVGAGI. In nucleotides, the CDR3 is TGTGCCAGCAGAATAACTAGGCTTAGCACAGATACGCAGTATTTT. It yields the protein CASRITRLSTDTQYF.

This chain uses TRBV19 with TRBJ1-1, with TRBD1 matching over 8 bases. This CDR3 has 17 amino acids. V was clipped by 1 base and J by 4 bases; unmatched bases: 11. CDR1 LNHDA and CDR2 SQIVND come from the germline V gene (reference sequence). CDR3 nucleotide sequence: TGTGCCAGTAGTATAGCCCTAAGGACAGGGAAGGTCACTGAAGCTTTCTTT. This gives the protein CASSIALRTGKVTEAFF. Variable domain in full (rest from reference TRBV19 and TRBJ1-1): DGGITQSPKYLFRKEGQNVTLSCEQNLNHDAMYWYRQDPGQGLRLIYYSQIVNDFQKGDIAEGYSVSREKKESFPLTVTSAQKNPTAFYLCASSIALRTGKVTEAFFGQGTRLTVV.

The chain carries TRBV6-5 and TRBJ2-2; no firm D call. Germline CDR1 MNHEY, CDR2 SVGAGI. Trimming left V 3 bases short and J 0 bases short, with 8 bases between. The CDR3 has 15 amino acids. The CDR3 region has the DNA TGTGCCAGCAGTTATGAGTTAACGAACACCGGGGAGCTGTTTTTT. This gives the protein CASSYELTNTGELFF.

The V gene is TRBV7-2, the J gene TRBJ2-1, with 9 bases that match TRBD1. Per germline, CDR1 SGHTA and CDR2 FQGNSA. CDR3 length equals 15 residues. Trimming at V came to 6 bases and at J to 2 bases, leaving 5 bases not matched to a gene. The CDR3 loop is CASSAGQGTYNEQFF. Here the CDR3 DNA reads TGTGCCAGCAGTGCTGGACAGGGGACCTACAATGAGCAGTTCTTC. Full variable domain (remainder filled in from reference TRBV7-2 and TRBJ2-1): GAGVSQSPSNKVTEKGKDVELRCDPISGHTALYWYRQSLGQGLEFLIYFQGNSAPDKSGLPSDRFSAERTGGSVSTLTIQRTQQEDSAVYLCASSAGQGTYNEQFFGPGTRLTVL.

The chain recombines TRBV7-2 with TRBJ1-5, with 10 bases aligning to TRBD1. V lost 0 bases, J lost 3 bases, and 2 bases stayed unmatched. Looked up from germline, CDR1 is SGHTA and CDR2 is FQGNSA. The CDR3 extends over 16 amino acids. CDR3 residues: CASSLAGTGVNQPQHF. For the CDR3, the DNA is TGTGCCAGCAGCTTAGCAGGGACAGGGGTCAATCAGCCCCAGCATTTT.

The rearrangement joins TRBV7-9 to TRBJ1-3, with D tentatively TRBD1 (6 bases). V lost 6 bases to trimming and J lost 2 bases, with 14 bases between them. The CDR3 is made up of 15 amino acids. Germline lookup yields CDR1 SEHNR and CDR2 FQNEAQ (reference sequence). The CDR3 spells CASSNTGSAGNTIYF. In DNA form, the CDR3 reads TGTGCCAGCAGTAATACAGGGTCTGCTGGAAACACCATATATTTT.

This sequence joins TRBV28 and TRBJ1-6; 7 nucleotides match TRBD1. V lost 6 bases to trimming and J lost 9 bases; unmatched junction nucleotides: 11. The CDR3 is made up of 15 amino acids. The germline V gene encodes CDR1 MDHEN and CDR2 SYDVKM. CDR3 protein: CASRTTTGASSPLHF. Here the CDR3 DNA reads TGTGCCAGCAGGACCACCACAGGGGCCAGTTCACCCCTCCACTTT.